These T cell receptor beta chains were read from a single sample in a study of blood T cell repertoires in COVID-19. The table came from immunoSEQ multiplex PCR; TCRdb's copy has only in-frame clones and leaves some out. The sample records around 190,000 clones, about 88% being singletons. The source material was PBMCs or T cells enriched from blood (not recorded which). Source of these receptors: a woman in her forties in a cohort exposed to, infected with or recovered from COVID-19 (not recorded which). CDR3s include the opening cysteine and the closing phenylalanine or tryptophan. The D gene is left open where the match is weak. Size is omitted from some rows. Given values are once, few, many or a class for expanded clones.

j_call d_call v_call clone_size cdr3_length cdr3_aa cdr3_nt
TRBJ1-1 . TRBV15 . 14 CATSRITGVHEAFF TGTGCCACCAGCAGAATCACAGGAGTCCATGAAGCTTTCTTT
TRBJ2-7 TRBD1 TRBV7-8 . 15 CASSPRPGQNYEQYF TGTGCCAGCAGCCCGCGACCGGGACAGAATTACGAGCAGTACTTC
TRBJ1-2 . TRBV30 . 11 CAWSHNYGYTF TGTGCCTGGAGTCATAACTATGGCTACACCTTC
TRBJ2-1 TRBD1 TRBV7-9 . 15 CASSRTGTGGGEQFF TGTGCCAGCAGCCGGACCGGGACAGGGGGAGGTGAGCAGTTCTTC
TRBJ1-1 TRBD1 TRBV2 . 15 CASKKIQGITSEAFF TGTGCCAGCAAGAAAATACAGGGGATAACAAGTGAAGCTTTCTTT
TRBJ1-5 TRBD1 TRBV19 . 15 CASSPRGLSNQPQHF TGTGCCAGTAGCCCCAGGGGGCTAAGCAATCAGCCCCAGCATTTT
TRBJ1-1 . TRBV7-9 . 15 CASSLWRLKNTEAFF TGTGCCAGCAGCTTATGGCGACTTAAGAACACTGAAGCTTTCTTT
TRBJ1-6 TRBD1 TRBV25-1 . 15 CASSGQDRGSSPLHF TGTGCCAGCAGTGGCCAGGACAGGGGTAGTTCACCCCTCCACTTT
TRBJ2-1 . TRBV21-1 . 18 CASSIHRDRLVNCYEQFF TGTGCCAGCAGCATTCATCGTGATCGGCTAGTGAACTGCTATGAGCAGTTCTTC
TRBJ2-3 TRBD2 TRBV2 . 14 CAIPGLAGVGTQYF TGTGCCATACCGGGACTAGCGGGGGTGGGTACGCAGTATTTT
TRBJ1-2 . TRBV5-3 . 14 CARSLRTANYGYTF TGTGCCAGAAGCTTGAGGACAGCTAACTATGGCTACACCTTC
TRBJ1-6 . TRBV5-1 few 14 CASSPGQSDSPLHF TGCGCCAGCAGCCCCGGACAGTCAGATTCACCCCTCCACTTT
TRBJ1-5 TRBD1 TRBV3-1/TRBV3-2 . 22 CASNQTPPRTGDPFYSNQPQHF TGTGCCAGCAACCAAACCCCGCCCCGGACAGGGGACCCATTCTATAGCAATCAGCCCCAGCATTTT
TRBJ2-1 TRBD2 TRBV19 few 18 CASSHRTSGGAVDNEQFF TGTGCCAGTAGTCACCGGACTAGCGGGGGGGCCGTGGACAATGAGCAGTTCTTC
TRBJ2-2 . TRBV12-3/TRBV12-4 . 13 CASSFWGPSGLFF TGTGCCAGCAGTTTCTGGGGGCCCAGTGGACTGTTTTTT
TRBJ2-2 . TRBV5-1 once 18 CASSSISGTPPGTGELFF TGCGCCAGCAGCTCGATTTCCGGGACACCACCGGGCACCGGGGAGCTGTTTTTT
TRBJ1-2 . TRBV2 . 14 CASRILAGNYGYTF TGTGCCAGCCGTATTTTGGCAGGGAACTATGGCTACACCTTC
TRBJ1-6 . TRBV5-1 . 17 CASSPGGRSSYNSPLHF TGCGCCAGCAGCCCCGGTGGTAGGAGCTCCTATAATTCACCCCTCCACTTT
TRBJ1-2 . TRBV4-1 . 14 CASSEGGGLYGYTF TGCGCCAGCAGCGAGGGCGGTGGGCTTTATGGCTACACCTTC
TRBJ2-7 . TRBV5-1 . 15 CASSLAPGGGYEQYF TGCGCCAGCAGCTTGGCCCCAGGGGGAGGCTACGAGCAGTACTTC
TRBJ2-2 . TRBV11-3 . 18 CASSLDRTVFTNTGELFF TGTGCCAGCAGCTTAGATCGGACAGTTTTTACGAACACCGGGGAGCTGTTTTTT
TRBJ1-3 . TRBV7-9 few 15 CASSLGPVSGNTIYF TGTGCCAGCAGCTTAGGGCCCGTCTCTGGAAACACCATATATTTT
TRBJ1-2 TRBD1 TRBV13 once 15 CASSGGRGTVYGYTF TGTGCCAGCAGCGGCGGAAGAGGGACAGTATATGGCTACACCTTC
TRBJ2-3 . TRBV4-1 few 17 CASSASGQILNTDTQYF TGCGCCAGCAGCGCAAGTGGACAGATCCTTAACACAGATACGCAGTATTTT
TRBJ1-2 . TRBV3-1/TRBV3-2 . 16 CASSQAYEKFNYGYTF TGTGCCAGCAGCCAAGCGTACGAGAAATTTAACTATGGCTACACCTTC
TRBJ2-7 TRBD1 TRBV18 few 16 CASSPTTGMNTYEQYF TGTGCCAGCTCACCAACGACAGGGATGAACACCTACGAGCAGTACTTC
TRBJ2-5 . TRBV11-1 . 17 CASSLAARTFLGETQYF TGTGCCAGCAGCTTAGCAGCACGGACATTTCTGGGGGAGACCCAGTACTTC
TRBJ2-5 . TRBV24-1 . 15 CATSDPRLAKETQYF TGTGCCACCAGTGATCCCCGGCTAGCGAAGGAGACCCAGTACTTC
TRBJ2-7 TRBD2 TRBV5-1 . 17 CASSRGRGEYSSYEQYF TGCGCCAGCAGCCGGGGGAGGGGCGAATATTCATCCTACGAGCAGTACTTC
TRBJ2-1 TRBD1 TRBV11-2 few 15 CASSSPWDRGNEQFF TGTGCCAGCAGCTCCCCCTGGGACAGAGGGAATGAGCAGTTCTTC
TRBJ2-7 TRBD2 TRBV27 . 14 CASSPRTSGNEQYF TGTGCCAGCAGTCCAAGGACTAGCGGGAACGAGCAGTACTTC
TRBJ1-4 . TRBV11-2 . 16 CASRMSGGGENEKLFF TGTGCCAGCAGAATGAGTGGGGGCGGCGAGAATGAAAAACTGTTTTTT
TRBJ1-1 . TRBV2 . 14 CASSVWGDATEAFF TGTGCCAGCAGTGTGTGGGGGGACGCCACTGAAGCTTTCTTT
TRBJ1-2 . TRBV2 . 15 CASSEAPQGNYGYTF TGTGCCAGCAGTGAAGCGCCACAGGGTAACTATGGCTACACCTTC
TRBJ1-5 . TRBV21-1 many 13 CASKGGDNQPQHF TGTGCCAGCAAGGGGGGGGACAATCAGCCCCAGCATTTT
TRBJ1-1 . TRBV28 . 14 CASSLWSGDTEAFF TGTGCCAGCAGTTTATGGAGCGGGGACACTGAAGCTTTCTTT
TRBJ2-2 TRBD1 TRBV10-3 . 18 CAISEGMTGALNTGELFF TGTGCCATCAGTGAGGGGATGACAGGGGCCCTTAACACCGGGGAGCTGTTTTTT
TRBJ2-7 TRBD2 TRBV27 . 14 CASSWTSGSYEQYF TGTGCCAGCTCTTGGACTAGCGGGAGTTACGAGCAGTACTTC
TRBJ1-1 . TRBV7-9 . 15 CASSLRQARDTEAFF TGTGCCAGCAGCTTAAGACAGGCTCGAGACACTGAAGCTTTCTTT
TRBJ1-2 . TRBV5-6 . 16 CASSLGSRGSPYGYTF TGTGCCAGCAGCTTGGGCTCGCGGGGCTCCCCATATGGCTACACCTTC
TRBJ2-2 TRBD1 TRBV24-1 . 16 CATSDLRGRGNGELFF TGTGCCACCAGTGATTTGAGGGGGCGTGGGAACGGGGAGCTGTTTTTT
TRBJ2-1 TRBD2 TRBV2 . 13 CASNLTPREGEFF TGTGCCAGCAACCTTACCCCAAGGGAGGGCGAGTTCTTC
TRBJ1-6 TRBD1 TRBV13 . 16 CASSLEGTAYNSPLHF TGTGCCAGCAGCTTAGAAGGGACAGCATATAATTCACCCCTCCACTTT
TRBJ1-2 . TRBV6-5 . 14 CASSTTGSYYGYTF TGTGCCAGCAGTACTACCGGGAGCTACTATGGCTACACCTTC
TRBJ1-4 . TRBV28 . 16 CASSPVDRKPPEKLFF TGTGCCAGCAGTCCCGTAGACAGGAAACCCCCTGAAAAACTGTTTTTT
TRBJ2-1 . TRBV5-1 few 16 CASSLAIWGPYNEQFF TGCGCCAGCAGCTTGGCCATCTGGGGGCCCTACAATGAGCAGTTCTTC
TRBJ1-5 TRBD1 TRBV2 . 15 CASSETRQGGQPQHF TGTGCCAGCAGTGAAACGAGACAGGGCGGTCAGCCCCAGCATTTT
TRBJ1-6 TRBD1 TRBV27 . 14 CASSHGTGGSPLHF TGTGCCAGCAGCCACGGGACAGGGGGATCACCCCTCCACTTT
TRBJ2-7 TRBD1 TRBV7-9 . 14 CASSSRTGANEQYF TGTGCCAGCAGCTCTAGGACAGGGGCCAACGAGCAGTACTTC
TRBJ1-1 . TRBV5-5 . 14 CASSLDGPNTEAFF TGTGCCAGCAGCTTGGATGGCCCGAACACTGAAGCTTTCTTT
TRBJ2-2 . TRBV7-6 . 15 CASSLAGGNTGELFF TGTGCCAGCAGCTTAGCGGGGGGGAACACCGGGGAGCTGTTTTTT
TRBJ2-5 . TRBV19 . 12 CASGLRQETQYF TGTGCCAGTGGACTGCGACAAGAGACCCAGTACTTC
TRBJ1-2 . TRBV28 . 13 CASSPRSGRGYTF TGTGCCAGCAGTCCGCGCTCGGGGAGGGGCTACACCTTC
TRBJ2-1 TRBD2 TRBV7-2 . 15 CASSLSGSSYNEQFF TGTGCCAGCAGCCTTAGCGGGAGCTCCTACAATGAGCAGTTCTTC